The 14 T cell receptor beta chains given below trace back to one sample, sequenced in a study of cytomegalovirus exposure and HLA in healthy donors. PCR used 60 Vbeta primers and 13 Jbeta primers. TCRdb's copy holds only in-frame clones and misses some; the assay was immunoSEQ multiplex PCR. The sample includes approximately 170,000 clones, more than 65% of them seen just once. The sequenced sample was PBMCs. These receptors were taken from a male donor in good health and CMV-seronegative.

The rearrangement links TRBV11-2 to TRBJ2-5, with 8 nucleotides matching TRBD2. This CDR3 contains 14 residues. Germline V gene data show CDR1 as SGHAT and CDR2 as FQNNGV. Trimming at V came to 3 bases and at J to 5 bases, leaving 5 bases not matched to a gene. The CDR3 here is CASSFPGTRETQYF. The CDR3 nucleotides are TGTGCCAGCAGCTTCCCCGGGACTAGGGAGACCCAGTACTTC. The variable domain in full, completed from reference TRBV11-2 and TRBJ2-5, reads EAGVAQSPRYKIIEKRQSVAFWCNPISGHATLYWYQQILGQGPKLLIQFQNNGVVDDSQLPKDRFSAERLKGVDSTLKIQPAKLEDSAVYLCASSFPGTRETQYFGPGTRLLVL.

The chain joins TRBV27 to TRBJ1-1; D uncertain. V was shortened by 9 bases and J by 0 bases, with 17 bases between the two germline ends. The CDR3 is 15 residues long. The V gene's germline CDR1 is MNHEY and CDR2 SMNVEV (reference sequence). The CDR3 region is CARADHPSMNTEAFF. The CDR3 DNA sequence: TGTGCCAGGGCAGATCACCCGTCCATGAACACTGAAGCTTTCTTT.

The chain recombines TRBV6-6 with TRBJ2-5; TRBD1 aligns across 9 bases. This CDR3 has 13 residues. J was trimmed by 2 bases and V by 6 bases; bases with no gene match: 1. The germline V gene has CDR1 MNHNY and CDR2 SVGAGI (reference sequence). The CDR3 spells CASRDRGQETQYF. CDR3 DNA: TGTGCCAGCAGGGACAGGGGACAAGAGACCCAGTACTTC.

The CDR3 DNA sequence: TGTGCCAGCTCACCAACCGGGACTAGCGGATTGAGCGAGCAGTACTTC. It codes for CASSPTGTSGLSEQYF. The V gene is TRBV18, the J gene TRBJ2-7; 11 bases are shared with TRBD2. The CDR3 is 16 amino acids. Per the germline V gene, CDR1 is KGHSH and CDR2 is LQKENI. V shed 2 bases, J shed 6 bases, and the junction held 9 bases outside the gene matches.

The gene calls are TRBV19 and TRBJ1-2; D gene uncertain. The germline V and J ends were trimmed by 3 bases and 2 bases, with 16 bases remaining between them. In germline, CDR1 is LNHDA, CDR2 SQIVND (reference sequence). CDR3 length equals 16 residues. DNA for the CDR3: TGTGCCAGTAGTATGGCATCAGGCGTCAAGAACTATGGCTACACCTTC. It specifies CASSMASGVKNYGYTF.

This chain connects TRBV15 to TRBJ1-2; D call uncertain. V was clipped by 0 bases and J by 8 bases, with 7 bases between them. CDR3 length: 12 residues. Germline-derived CDR1 and CDR2 are LNHNV and YYDKDF (reference sequence). In DNA form, the CDR3 reads TGTGCCACCAGCAGAGATAGAGGCGGCTACACCTTC. Protein product: CATSRDRGGYTF.

DNA for the CDR3: TGTGCCAGTAATGCCCGGGACAGGGGCTCCTACGAGCAGTACTTC. It translates to CASNARDRGSYEQYF. The chain combines TRBV19 with TRBJ2-7, with TRBD1 matching 10 bases. Germline loops: CDR1 LNHDA, CDR2 SQIVND (reference sequence). The CDR3 is made up of 15 amino acids. Trimming at V came to 7 bases and at J to 0 bases, leaving 6 bases not matched to a gene.

The chain employs TRBV2 and TRBJ1-1; no reliable D call. CDR3 length equals 18 residues. Germline V gene sequence: CDR1 SNHLY, CDR2 FYNNEI. The germline V and J ends were trimmed by 0 bases and 2 bases, with 19 bases remaining between them. The CDR3 loop reads CASSEALGGLRTNTEAFF. CDR3 DNA sequence: TGTGCCAGCAGTGAAGCACTAGGAGGGTTGAGGACCAACACTGAAGCTTTCTTT.

This sequence joins TRBV6-5 and TRBJ2-5; TRBD2 agrees at 10 bases. Germline-derived CDR1 and CDR2 are MNHEY and SVGAGI. The CDR3 is made up of 14 amino acids. V shed 5 bases and J 1 base; nucleotides not matched to a gene: 1. The CDR3 nucleotides are TGTGCCAGCAGTGGACTAGCGGTCCAAGAGACCCAGTACTTC. This translates into CASSGLAVQETQYF.

V and J are TRBV4-1 and TRBJ1-2; D is uncertain. With 3 bases removed from V and 3 bases from J, the gap between germline ends came to 5 bases. Germline assignment: CDR1 MGHRA and CDR2 YSYEKL. CDR3 length equals 12 residues. CDR3 nucleotides: TGCGCCAGCAGCCAGCTAGACTATGGCTACACCTTC. Translated, it gives CASSQLDYGYTF.

This clone was detected a few times. The chain uses TRBV30 and TRBJ1-5, with unresolved D. From germline, CDR1 is GTSNPN and CDR2 SVGIG (reference sequence). The ends were cut back, 0 bases at V and 4 bases at J, with 7 bases in the middle. CDR3 size: 13 residues. CDR3 loop: CAWSVRENQPQHF. The CDR3 nucleotides read TGTGCCTGGAGTGTACGCGAGAATCAGCCCCAGCATTTT.

The rearrangement uses TRBV10-3 and TRBJ2-7, with D maybe TRBD1 (6 bases). The CDR3 consists of 12 residues. V was clipped by 10 bases and J by 3 bases, with 13 bases between them. Germline V lookup: CDR1 ENHRY, CDR2 SYGVKD. The CDR3 protein is CATSGQNYEQYF. DNA of the CDR3: TGTGCCACTTCTGGACAGAACTACGAGCAGTACTTC.

J is TRBJ1-5 and V is TRBV7-8; D gene uncertain. The CDR3 loop spans 16 amino acids. V was cut by 1 base and J by 4 bases, with 14 bases left in between. Germline-derived CDR1 and CDR2 are SGHVS and FQNEAQ. CDR3 protein: CASSLDGNAVNQPQHF. DNA for the CDR3: TGTGCCAGCAGCTTAGATGGAAACGCGGTAAATCAGCCCCAGCATTTT.

V and J are TRBV6-6 and TRBJ1-1; 7 nucleotides line up with TRBD1. Germline V gene data show CDR1 as MNHNY and CDR2 as SVGAGI (reference sequence). Trimming cost V 5 bases and J 3 bases; bases outside gene matches: 12. This CDR3 contains 16 residues. The CDR3 region has the DNA TGTGCCAGCAGTACGATCAACAGGGGACGTGACACTGAAGCTTTCTTT. Translation: CASSTINRGRDTEAFF.